This is a list of T cell receptor beta chains from one sample in a study of post-analysis software for immune sequencing data. MiXCR, run by TCRdb on the PCR reads, gives a single entry per CDR3 protein. The profile shows hundreds of thousands of distinct CDR3 sequences, approximately 57% of them singletons. Sequenced material: blood. All receptors derive from a girl aged 10 to 17 with multiple sclerosis. Both conserved end residues are part of each CDR3. A D gene is named only where the DNA matches it firmly. A clone size is listed for some rows: how often the clone was seen (once, few, many), or a class if it is expanded.

v_call	j_call	d_call	clone_size	cdr3_nt	cdr3_aa
TRBV27	TRBJ2-7	-	few	TGTGCCAGCAGTCTTATCGCGGGGTACGAGCAGTACTTC	CASSLIAGYEQYF
TRBV7-8	TRBJ2-1	TRBD2	-	TGTGCCAGCAGCTTTGTTAGCGGGAGGACTACCTACAATGAGCAGTTCTTC	CASSFVSGRTTYNEQFF
TRBV7-3	TRBJ1-1	-	-	TGTGCCAGCAAGGCCGGCAGGGGAACTGAAGCTTTCTTT	CASKAGRGTEAFF
TRBV20-1	TRBJ2-1	TRBD2	-	TGCAGTGCTACGCCTAGCGGGAGGAGCTACAATGAGCAGTTCTTC	CSATPSGRSYNEQFF
TRBV5-1	TRBJ1-2	TRBD1	-	TGCGCCAGCAGCCTGAGGACAGGGGCCTTAGCTAACTATGGCTACACCTTC	CASSLRTGALANYGYTF
TRBV5-1	TRBJ2-7	TRBD1	few	TGCGCCAGCAGCTCCCGGGACAGCCACTACGAGCAGTACTTC	CASSSRDSHYEQYF
TRBV20-1	TRBJ2-1	TRBD2	-	TGCAGTGCGACAATCCTAGCGGGAGGGCCGGATGAGCAGTTCTTC	CSATILAGGPDEQFF
TRBV3-1	TRBJ1-2	TRBD1	-	TGTGCCAGCAGCCAGGGACCAAACAGGGGATCCAGGGGCTACACCTTC	CASSQGPNRGSRGYTF
TRBV7-9	TRBJ2-7	TRBD2	-	TGTGCCAGCGCGGGACGGGGACTAGCGGGAGAAAAAAGCTCCTACGAGCAGTACTTC	CASAGRGLAGEKSSYEQYF
TRBV29-1	TRBJ2-5	-	-	TGCAGCGCGGGGTTCGAAGAGACCCAGTACTTC	CSAGFEETQYF
TRBV9	TRBJ2-5	-	-	TGTGCCAGCAGCCCATCCACAGGCAGGGGAGAGACCCAGTACTTC	CASSPSTGRGETQYF
TRBV5-1	TRBJ2-1	TRBD2	-	TGCGCCAGCAGCTTGTGGGAGGGAACCTACAATGAGCAGTTCTTC	CASSLWEGTYNEQFF
TRBV20-1	TRBJ2-1	TRBD2	-	TGCAGTGCTCGCGCCTTTACCTCGACTAGCGGAACCTACAATGAGCAGTTCTTC	CSARAFTSTSGTYNEQFF
TRBV29-1	TRBJ2-1	TRBD1	-	TGCAGCATCCGGACAGGGATCCACAATGAGCAGTTCTTC	CSIRTGIHNEQFF
TRBV27	TRBJ2-3	-	once	TGTGCCAGCAGTTTCTTAACCCTAGCCCCCGTAACAGATACGCAGTATTTT	CASSFLTLAPVTDTQYF
TRBV24-1	TRBJ2-3	-	-	TGTGCCACCAGTGTTGCGGACAGCACAGATACGCAGTATTTT	CATSVADSTDTQYF
TRBV20-1	TRBJ2-1	TRBD2	few	TGCAGTGCCCGACTTTTGGGGGGGGAGCAGTTCTTC	CSARLLGGEQFF
TRBV6-6	TRBJ2-7	TRBD1	many	TGTGCCAGCAGTTCCGACAGGGTTTTATACGAGCAGTACTTC	CASSSDRVLYEQYF
TRBV5-1	TRBJ1-1	TRBD1	-	TGCGCCAGCAGCTTGTCCGACAGGGATAGCGGCGAAGCTTTCTTT	CASSLSDRDSGEAFF
TRBV5-1	TRBJ2-1	TRBD2	-	TGCGCCAGCCGACTAGCGGGGAACGTCTACAATGAGCAGTTCTTC	CASRLAGNVYNEQFF
TRBV7-3	TRBJ2-1	-	-	TGTGCCAGCAGCCCCTCCGGGTCTGGCGATGAGCAGTTCTTC	CASSPSGSGDEQFF
TRBV30	TRBJ2-5	TRBD1	few	TGTGCCTGGAGTGTCCAAGACAGGGAAGGGACCCAGTACTTC	CAWSVQDREGTQYF
TRBV28	TRBJ2-1	-	-	TGTGCCAGCAGTTTATTGGAGGCAGGGGTGGAGGATGAGCAGTTCTTC	CASSLLEAGVEDEQFF
TRBV6-5	TRBJ1-2	TRBD1	-	TGTGCCAGCAGCCGGACAGGTCCTAACTATGGCTACACCTTC	CASSRTGPNYGYTF
TRBV20-1	TRBJ2-3	TRBD2	-	TGCAGTGCGCTGGGACTAGCCCCAGATACGCAGTATTTT	CSALGLAPDTQYF
TRBV5-1	TRBJ2-1	-	-	TGCGTCAGCAGCTTCGGGAGCGACAATGAGCAGTTCTTC	CVSSFGSDNEQFF
TRBV6-5	TRBJ1-6	-	-	TGTGCCAGCAGTTACTCATGGTCCTTGACCCATAATTCACCCCTCCACTTT	CASSYSWSLTHNSPLHF
TRBV5-8	TRBJ2-7	-	-	TGTGCCAGCAGGGCGGGGCCCGGATCCCCTAGCTCCTACGAGCAGTACTTC	CASRAGPGSPSSYEQYF
TRBV5-6	TRBJ1-2	-	-	TGTGCCAGCAACCCTTGGGACCGTGGGGCGTACGGCTACACCTTC	CASNPWDRGAYGYTF
TRBV20-1	TRBJ2-7	TRBD2	-	TGCAGTGCTAGAGATCAGGGACTAGCGGGAGGCCCAAAGCAGTACTTC	CSARDQGLAGGPKQYF
TRBV6-5	TRBJ2-1	TRBD2	-	TGTGCCAGCAGGTCTCTAGCGGGCAATGAGCAGTTCTTC	CASRSLAGNEQFF
TRBV4-2	TRBJ2-5	TRBD2	-	TGTGCCAGCCGACAAGGTGGTGCTAGCGGACAAGAGACCCAGTACTTC	CASRQGGASGQETQYF